The 21 T cell receptor beta chains below come from one sample, sequenced in a study of vaccination effects on CD4 cells after COVID-19. These receptors lack a known antigen. Expansion of antigen-specific CD4+ T cells with viral peptide pools was carried out by the ViraFEST assay before sequencing. The authors isolated CD4+ T cells after approximately 9 days of culture. Infection with SARS-CoV-2 occurred in the person between March and December 2020, and PCR confirmed it. Generated by immunoSEQ multiplex PCR, the TCRdb table keeps only in-frame clones and is missing some. The top ten clones hold 15% to 20% of a sample with roughly 27,000 clones, approximately 80% of them seen once. The sequencing here drew on CD4+ T cells from PBMCs cultured with HCoV-NL63 spike peptides, taken before COVID-19 vaccination. The receptors originated from a human donor who had a prior SARS-CoV-2 infection.

The chain combines TRBV7-2 with TRBJ1-1; 8 bases are a match to TRBD1. The V and J ends lost 2 bases and 1 base, in that order; junction bases with no gene match: 3. CDR1 SGHTA and CDR2 FQGNSA come from the germline V gene. CDR3 length: 15 residues. The CDR3 region is CASSLLGTGNTEAFF. The CDR3, as DNA: TGTGCCAGCAGCTTACTAGGGACAGGGAACACTGAAGCTTTCTTT.

This clone appeared once. The chain has TRBV9 and TRBJ1-2; 9 bases agree with TRBD1. The CDR3 totals 15 residues. The ends lost 4 bases at V and 5 bases at J; junction bases unmatched: 9. Germline V gene lookup returns CDR1 SGDLS and CDR2 YYNGEE. This CDR3 is CASSKTGTGSYGYTF. Written as DNA, the CDR3 is TGTGCCAGCAGCAAGACCGGGACAGGGTCATATGGCTACACCTTC.

The rearrangement uses TRBV12-3 or TRBV12-4 and TRBJ1-1, with TRBD1 identical over 7 bases. The CDR3 extends over 12 amino acids. The V segment lost 6 bases and the J segment 7 bases; nucleotides outside the gene matches: 5. CDR3 protein: CASSPGQVEAFF. The CDR3 coding sequence is TGTGCCAGCAGCCCAGGACAGGTTGAAGCTTTCTTT.

The chain combines TRBV12-5 with TRBJ1-6; 12 nucleotides line up with TRBD1. This CDR3 has 15 amino acids. Germline trimming cut 5 bases from V and 10 bases from J; bases unmatched to any gene: 6. In germline, CDR1 is LGHNT, CDR2 FRNRAP. CDR3 region: CASGPGQGAGSPLHF. CDR3 in DNA: TGTGCTAGTGGTCCGGGACAGGGGGCTGGATCACCCCTCCACTTT. The full variable domain, completed using reference TRBV12-5 and TRBJ1-6, is DARVTQTPRHKVTEMGQEVTMRCQPILGHNTVFWYRQTMMQGLELLAYFRNRAPLDDSGMPKDRFSAEMPDATLATLKIQPSEPRDSAVYFCASGPGQGAGSPLHFGNGTRLTVT.

The chain links TRBV10-1 to TRBJ1-1; TRBD1 matches at 9 bases. Germline V CDR1 and CDR2: WNHNN, SYGVQD (reference sequence). The CDR3 consists of 17 residues. After removal of 7 bases from V and 1 base from J, the junction contained 13 bases not matched to a gene. This CDR3 is CASTENRGRVTNTEAFF. CDR3 DNA: TGCGCCAGCACCGAAAACAGGGGGCGCGTAACGAACACTGAAGCTTTCTTT.

V and J are TRBV7-9 and TRBJ2-1; 11 bases align to TRBD2. CDR3 length: 17 residues. Trimming at V came to 1 base and at J to 7 bases, leaving 9 bases not matched to a gene. Germline CDR1 and CDR2: SEHNR and FQNEAQ (reference sequence). The CDR3 loop reads CASSLGIIAGGPNEQFF. The CDR3 region has the DNA TGTGCCAGCAGCTTAGGGATCATAGCGGGGGGGCCTAATGAGCAGTTCTTC.

The rearrangement links TRBV5-4 to TRBJ1-2, with D unresolved. The V end lost 4 bases, the J end lost 0 bases, and 16 bases lay between the germline ends. The CDR3 has 16 residues. Germline loops: CDR1 SGHNT, CDR2 YYREEE (reference sequence). The chain's CDR3 is CASSEPGGHSNYGYTF. In DNA form, the CDR3 reads TGTGCCAGCAGCGAACCCGGAGGGCACTCTAACTATGGCTACACCTTC.

This chain connects TRBV2 to TRBJ2-5; 13 nucleotides match TRBD2. Germline V gene data show CDR1 as SNHLY and CDR2 as FYNNEI. The CDR3 spans 16 residues. With V trimmed by 9 bases and J by 0 bases, 7 bases remained unmatched. The CDR3 loop reads CARREGTSGNQETQYF. CDR3 DNA sequence: TGTGCCAGGAGAGAGGGGACTAGCGGGAACCAAGAGACCCAGTACTTC.

The chain joins TRBV19 to TRBJ2-2, with 7 bases fitting TRBD2. Germline values: CDR1 LNHDA, CDR2 SQIVND (reference sequence). This CDR3 contains 16 residues. The V and J ends lost 4 bases and 1 base, in that order; junction bases with no gene match: 6. The CDR3 DNA reads as TGTGCCAGTAGTACAAGGGACTACAGGAACACCGGGGAGCTGTTTTTT. It is translated as CASSTRDYRNTGELFF. The variable domain in full, completed from reference TRBV19 and TRBJ2-2, reads DGGITQSPKYLFRKEGQNVTLSCEQNLNHDAMYWYRQDPGQGLRLIYYSQIVNDFQKGDIAEGYSVSREKKESFPLTVTSAQKNPTAFYLCASSTRDYRNTGELFFGEGSRLTVL.

This sequence joins TRBV20-1 and TRBJ1-1; D not resolved. The V and J ends lost 4 bases and 0 bases respectively, with 3 bases between them. This CDR3 comprises 11 residues. Per the germline V gene, CDR1 is DFQATT and CDR2 is SNEGSKA (reference sequence). The CDR3 protein is CSATVNTEAFF. CDR3 DNA sequence: TGCAGTGCTACAGTGAACACTGAAGCTTTCTTT.

The rearrangement links TRBV2 to TRBJ1-4; D may be TRBD1 (6 bases). The CDR3 is 21 amino acids. The germline V gene has CDR1 SNHLY and CDR2 FYNNEI. Trimming took 4 bases from V and 8 from J, leaving 35 bases between them. Written as DNA, the CDR3 is TGTGCCAGCAGTGCGTCCTACCAAGCAGGGGTTCGCGGGGCCCTGGAAGAAAAACTGTTTTTT. The encoded protein is CASSASYQAGVRGALEEKLFF.

The chain has TRBV11-3 and TRBJ1-2, with D perhaps TRBD1 (5 bases). V lost 1 base to trimming and J lost 8 bases, with 29 bases between them. Looked up from germline, CDR1 is SGHNT and CDR2 is YENEEA. The CDR3 runs 19 residues. DNA of the CDR3: TGTGCCAGCAGCTTAGTAAGGGGAAAAGGTGGTCCGTTTCCTCGCGGCTACACCTTC. This codes for CASSLVRGKGGPFPRGYTF.

The chain is built from TRBV28 and TRBJ2-3, with 10 bases fitting TRBD2. Germline V CDR1 and CDR2: MDHEN, SYDVKM. The CDR3 sequence is 18 residues long. V dropped 3 bases and J dropped 5; count of bases not matched to a gene: 14. The CDR3: CASSLPPSGSMSLDTQYF. The CDR3 nucleotides read TGTGCCAGCAGTTTGCCCCCTAGCGGGAGTATGTCATTAGATACGCAGTATTTT.

The chain carries TRBV11-3 and TRBJ2-3; the D call may be TRBD1 or TRBD2 (5 bases each). Per germline, CDR1 SGHNT and CDR2 YENEEA. V dropped 5 bases and J dropped 3 bases, with 15 bases sitting between them. The CDR3 runs 15 residues. As DNA, the CDR3 is TGTGCCAGCAGCCGAGGGGAGCTGGGGACAGATACGCAGTATTTT. This translates into CASSRGELGTDTQYF.

About this clone: A junction end diverges from the germline sequence, so it may reflect a read error. In DNA, the CDR3 is TGTGCTAGCAGCTCGCGGGTTGGAGAGACCCAGTACTTC. This encodes CASSSRVGETQYF. The rearrangement joins TRBV7-7 to TRBJ2-5; D is perhaps TRBD2 (5 bases). This CDR3 contains 13 residues. The germline gives CDR1 SSHAT, CDR2 FNYEAQ (reference sequence).

The V gene is TRBV19, the J gene TRBJ1-2; maybe TRBD1 (5 bases). The germline gives CDR1 LNHDA, CDR2 SQIVND (reference sequence). V was clipped by 5 bases and J by 5 bases, with 15 bases between them. This CDR3 is 14 amino acids long. CDR3 sequence reads: CASSPGPLRYGYTF. Here the CDR3 DNA reads TGTGCCAGTAGTCCAGGGCCCCTGCGGTATGGCTACACCTTC.

The J gene is TRBJ1-6, the V gene TRBV5-4; possibly TRBD1 for D (5 bases). CDR1 is SGHNT and CDR2 is YYREEE in the germline V gene (reference sequence). The CDR3 covers 13 residues. Trimming removed 4 bases from V and 9 bases from J, with 11 bases in between. CDR3: CASSHWGGSPLHF. CDR3 nucleotide sequence: TGTGCCAGCAGCCATTGGGGGGGTTCACCCCTCCACTTT.

The CDR3 protein is CASRGISYNSPLHF. DNA for the CDR3: TGTGCCAGCCGCGGTATCTCCTATAATTCACCCCTCCACTTT. The V and J genes are TRBV27 and TRBJ1-6; no clear D. Germline V CDR1 and CDR2: MNHEY, SMNVEV (reference sequence). The V end lost 8 bases, the J end lost 0 bases, and 8 bases lay between the germline ends. This CDR3 has 14 amino acids.

This clone was seen ten or more times. This chain joins TRBV5-4 and TRBJ2-7, with a weak D call TRBD1 (8 bases). The V end was cut by 4 bases, the J end by 0 bases, with 17 bases between. The germline V gene has CDR1 SGHNT and CDR2 YYREEE (reference sequence). CDR3 length equals 16 residues. The CDR3 reads CASSRGQGGSSYEQYF. In nucleotides, the CDR3 is TGTGCCAGCAGCCGCGGACAGGGCGGGAGCTCCTACGAGCAGTACTTC.

The chain employs TRBV5-5 and TRBJ2-4; possibly TRBD2 for D (5 bases). CDR1 is SGHKS and CDR2 is YYEKEE in the germline V gene (reference sequence). This CDR3 region has 18 residues. Trimming removed 0 bases from V and 0 bases from J, with 16 bases in between. Here the CDR3 reads CASSLAGILSLAKNIQYF. The CDR3 DNA follows: TGTGCCAGCAGCTTGGCGGGGATTCTGAGTCTAGCCAAAAACATTCAGTACTTC. The complete variable domain, with remaining parts taken from reference TRBV5-5 and TRBJ2-4, reads DAGVTQSPTHLIKTRGQQVTLRCSPISGHKSVSWYQQVLGQGPQFIFQYYEKEERGRGNFPDRFSARQFPNYSSELNVNALLLGDSALYLCASSLAGILSLAKNIQYFGAGTRLSVL.

This chain connects TRBV5-1 to TRBJ2-1, with D tentatively TRBD1 (5 bases). V lost 1 base, J lost 5 bases, and 16 bases lay in between. Germline V gene sequence: CDR1 SGHRS, CDR2 YFSETQ. The CDR3 covers 16 residues. Written as DNA, the CDR3 is TGCGCCAGCAGCTTGCCAGGAAGGGGAACAAACAATGAGCAGTTCTTC. As protein: CASSLPGRGTNNEQFF.